These 27 T cell receptor beta chains share one sample of origin, sequenced in a study of cytomegalovirus exposure and HLA in healthy donors. A multiplex PCR was run with 60 Vbeta primers and 13 Jbeta primers. Repertoires were generated with immunoSEQ multiplex PCR, while TCRdb's copy carries only in-frame clones and drops some. The specimen's table records 38,000 or so clones. The sample comprised PBMCs. The receptor set was obtained from a man aged 25 to 40 in good health and CMV-seronegative.

J is TRBJ1-1 and V is TRBV6-6; D may be TRBD1 (6 bases). V was pared by 5 bases and J by 1 base, with 8 bases between. The CDR3 spans 13 residues. Germline CDR1 and CDR2: MNHNY and SVGAGI (reference sequence). CDR3 region: CASSQGQNTEAFF. The CDR3 DNA sequence: TGTGCCAGCAGTCAGGGGCAGAACACTGAAGCTTTCTTT.

V is TRBV19 and J is TRBJ2-5, with 10 bases fitting TRBD1. V trimming: 4 bases; J trimming: 3 bases; junction bases outside the gene matches: 8. The CDR3 loop spans 16 amino acids. Germline CDR1 LNHDA, CDR2 SQIVND (reference sequence). The CDR3 region has the DNA TGTGCCAGTAGTAGAGGGGACAGGGGAGTTAAAGAGACCCAGTACTTC. Translated, it gives CASSRGDRGVKETQYF.

This chain connects TRBV5-4 to TRBJ2-5, with D possibly TRBD1 on 6 matching bases. The germline CDR1 and CDR2 sequences are SGHNT and YYREEE (reference sequence). This CDR3 has 14 residues. V lost 3 bases and J 5 bases, leaving 14 bases between the germline ends. The CDR3 DNA follows: TGTGCCAGCAGCTCGTTCCAGGGGATGGAGACCCAGTACTTC. This gives the protein CASSSFQGMETQYF.

J is TRBJ1-2 and V is TRBV6-1, with D maybe TRBD1 (5 bases). Trimming took 6 bases from V and 8 from J, leaving 16 bases between them. The CDR3 loop spans 13 amino acids. Germline V CDR1 and CDR2: MNHNS, SASEGT. DNA of the CDR3: TGTGCCAGCAGGAGGGGAGGGGCCCAGGGCTACACCTTC. It yields the protein CASRRGGAQGYTF.

The rearrangement uses TRBV29-1 and TRBJ2-3, with TRBD1 as a possible D gene (5 bases). Germline CDR1 SQVTM, CDR2 ANQGSEA. This CDR3 is built from 11 residues. Trimming took off 6 bases at V and 5 bases at J, with 9 bases between the two ends. CDR3 loop: CSVNQGDTQYF. The CDR3 DNA is TGCAGCGTGAATCAGGGAGATACGCAGTATTTT.

V usage is TRBV6-4 and J usage is TRBJ1-1; D may be TRBD1 (6 bases). Germline V gives CDR1 MRHNA, CDR2 SNTAGT. Trimming took 8 bases from V and 3 from J, leaving 22 bases between them. The CDR3 spans 16 residues. CDR3 sequence (DNA): TGTGCCAGCCGTAAACAGGGTCTGGGGTTGGACACTGAAGCTTTCTTT. The encoded protein is CASRKQGLGLDTEAFF.

The CDR3 DNA is TGTGCCAGTAGTCATCGGACAGAACTCTCTGGAAACACCATATATTTT. Protein product: CASSHRTELSGNTIYF. The V call is TRBV19, the J call TRBJ1-3, with D possibly matching TRBD1 (6 bases). Germline V lookup: CDR1 LNHDA, CDR2 SQIVND (reference sequence). Trimming left V 5 bases short and J 0 bases short, with 14 bases between. The CDR3 consists of 16 residues. Full variable domain (rest looked up from reference TRBV19 and TRBJ1-3): DGGITQSPKYLFRKEGQNVTLSCEQNLNHDAMYWYRQDPGQGLRLIYYSQIVNDFQKGDIAEGYSVSREKKESFPLTVTSAQKNPTAFYLCASSHRTELSGNTIYFGEGSWLTVV.

Comments on this clone: One end of the junction fails to match germline, which may point to a read error. This CDR3 is CAWSQLRDKQYF. CDR3 bases: TGTGCCTGGAGTCAACTGCGGGATAAGCAGTATTTT. The J gene is TRBJ2-3, the V gene TRBV30, with a weak D call TRBD2 (6 bases). Germline CDR1 reads GTSNPN; CDR2 reads SVGIG (reference sequence). CDR3 length equals 12 residues. The complete variable domain, with remaining parts taken from reference TRBV30 and TRBJ2-3, reads SQTIHQWPATLVQPVGSPLSLECTVEGTSNPNLYWYRQAAGRGLQLLFYSVGIGQISSEVPQNLSASRPQDRQFILSSKKLLLSDSGFYLCAWSQLRDKQYFGPGTRLTVL.

This chain uses TRBV2 with TRBJ2-7, with 10 bases lining up with TRBD2. There are 14 residues in the CDR3. Germline trimming cut 9 bases from V and 2 bases from J; bases unmatched to any gene: 7. Germline CDR1 is SNHLY and CDR2 is FYNNEI. CDR3 region: CARSQAGGPYEQYF. The DNA for the CDR3 is TGTGCCAGGTCTCAAGCGGGGGGGCCCTACGAGCAGTACTTC.

This sequence joins TRBV6-5 and TRBJ2-3, with a possible D match to TRBD1 (6 bases). CDR1 and CDR2 (germline): MNHEY, SVGAGI. This CDR3 spans 14 amino acids. V dropped 4 bases and J dropped 1 base, with 9 bases sitting between them. The CDR3 is CASSSRTGTDTQYF. CDR3 sequence (DNA): TGTGCCAGCAGTTCGCGGACAGGCACAGATACGCAGTATTTT.

The V call is TRBV6-1, the J call TRBJ1-1, with 8 bases lining up with TRBD1. The CDR3 contains 13 residues. Per germline, CDR1 MNHNS and CDR2 SASEGT. V lost 6 bases to trimming and J lost 6 bases; unmatched junction nucleotides: 6. CDR3 loop: CASRDRGWAEAFF. CDR3 DNA sequence: TGTGCCAGCAGAGACAGGGGTTGGGCTGAAGCTTTCTTT.

V is TRBV5-1 and J is TRBJ2-7; 7 bases line up with TRBD1. The CDR3 spans 15 residues. Germline CDR1 is SGHRS and CDR2 is YFSETQ. V trimming: 4 bases; J trimming: 2 bases; junction bases outside the gene matches: 9. CDR3 nucleotide sequence: TGCGCCAGCAGCCCCGGGACAGTTGGGGCCTACGAGCAGTACTTC. Its protein is CASSPGTVGAYEQYF.

For the CDR3, the DNA is TGCAGCGTTGGCGGACTCTACGAGCAGTACTTC. Its translation: CSVGGLYEQYF. The V call is TRBV29-1, the J call TRBJ2-7, with a possible D match to TRBD2 (5 bases). The V end lost 4 bases, the J end lost 3 bases, and 7 bases lay between the germline ends. The CDR3 totals 11 residues. Germline assignment: CDR1 SQVTM and CDR2 ANQGSEA.

This chain links TRBV7-2 with TRBJ2-2; a weak D match, TRBD1 (6 bases). CDR3 size: 14 residues. The germline V gene encodes CDR1 SGHTA and CDR2 FQGNSA. V was shortened by 5 bases and J by 2 bases, with 9 bases between the two germline ends. This CDR3 is CASSGGRNTGELFF. The CDR3 DNA reads TGTGCCAGCAGCGGGGGCCGTAACACCGGGGAGCTGTTTTTT.

CDR3 DNA sequence: TGTGCCAGCAGGAGAACAGGGGGCCCGTCTTACGAGCAGTACTTC. Translation: CASRRTGGPSYEQYF. The chain couples TRBV6-5 to TRBJ2-7; 9 nucleotides agree with TRBD1. The germline V gene has CDR1 MNHEY and CDR2 SVGAGI. Trimming at V came to 6 bases and at J to 4 bases, leaving 10 bases not matched to a gene. The CDR3 totals 15 residues.

The chain uses TRBV5-1 and TRBJ1-4; D perhaps matches TRBD1 (5 bases). The germline CDR1 and CDR2 sequences are SGHRS and YFSETQ. The CDR3 covers 14 residues. Trimming took 5 bases from V and 5 from J, leaving 13 bases between them. CDR3 bases: TGCGCCAGCAGTTACGACAGTTACAATGAAAAACTGTTTTTT. Translation gives CASSYDSYNEKLFF.

The chain links TRBV5-6 to TRBJ2-7; D not resolved. This CDR3 is 13 amino acids long. CDR1 is SGHDT, CDR2 YYEEEE, per germline. Trimming removed 3 bases at V and 2 bases at J, with 9 bases between. The CDR3 spells CASSWLSTYEQYF. Written as DNA, the CDR3 is TGTGCCAGCAGCTGGCTCTCGACCTACGAGCAGTACTTC.

This chain joins TRBV5-1 and TRBJ2-2; TRBD2 agrees at 7 bases. After removal of 1 base from V and 1 base from J, the junction contained 4 bases not matched to a gene. Germline CDR1 and CDR2: SGHRS and YFSETQ. The CDR3 consists of 16 residues. The CDR3 DNA follows: TGCGCCAGCAGCTTGCCGGGACTAAGGAACACCGGGGAGCTGTTTTTT. Encoded protein: CASSLPGLRNTGELFF. The whole variable domain, filled in from reference TRBV5-1 and TRBJ2-2, reads KAGVTQTPRYLIKTRGQQVTLSCSPISGHRSVSWYQQTPGQGLQFLFEYFSETQRNKGNFPGRFSGRQFSNSRSEMNVSTLELGDSALYLCASSLPGLRNTGELFFGEGSRLTVL.

This chain links TRBV11-1 with TRBJ1-4; no clear D. CDR3 length: 13 amino acids. Germline-derived CDR1 and CDR2 are SGHAT and FQDESV (reference sequence). The V and J ends lost 3 bases and 3 bases respectively, with 5 bases between them. CDR3 DNA: TGTGCCAGCAGCTTTCGGGCTAATGAAAAACTGTTTTTT. Its protein product is CASSFRANEKLFF.

The J gene is TRBJ2-7, the V gene TRBV6-1; TRBD1 is a possible D gene (5 bases). The CDR3 is 15 residues long. Trimming removed 2 bases from V and 4 bases from J, with 15 bases in between. From germline, CDR1 is MNHNS and CDR2 SASEGT. CDR3 nucleotides: TGTGCCAGCAGTGAAAGTCAGGGAAGCTTATACGAGCAGTACTTC. Its translation is CASSESQGSLYEQYF.

The chain is built from TRBV6-1 and TRBJ1-5; D might be TRBD1 (6 bases). The CDR3 spans 14 residues. The V gene lost 6 bases and the J gene lost 4 bases, with 13 bases spanning the gap. CDR1 is MNHNS, CDR2 SASEGT, per germline. The CDR3 DNA follows: TGTGCCAGCAGCCCAGGGGTTTGGAATCAGCCCCAGCATTTT. Protein product: CASSPGVWNQPQHF.

About this clone: The junction and the germline gene differ at one end; a read error may be behind it. The chain uses TRBV6-7 and TRBJ2-5; possibly TRBD2 for D (5 bases). TRBV6-7 is an ORF, with its function uncertain. This CDR3 region has 15 residues. The CDR3 nucleotides read TGTGCCAGCGCGCCCAGGACTCCACCGCAAGAGAACCAGTACTTC. Amino acids: CASAPRTPPQENQYF.

The chain carries TRBV7-2 and TRBJ2-7, with D maybe TRBD1 (5 bases). The ends were cut back, 2 bases at V and 2 bases at J, with 10 bases in the middle. Germline assignment: CDR1 SGHTA and CDR2 FQGNSA. The CDR3 is made up of 14 amino acids. DNA of the CDR3: TGTGCCAGCAGCTTATCACAGGTTACCTACGAGCAGTACTTC. Translating it yields CASSLSQVTYEQYF.

This chain joins TRBV5-1 and TRBJ1-4; 9 bases match TRBD1. The germline gives CDR1 SGHRS, CDR2 YFSETQ. Trimming removed 2 bases from V and 8 bases from J; junction bases left unmatched: 7. This CDR3 spans 15 amino acids. The CDR3: CASSLSGQGAEKLFF. The CDR3 DNA sequence: TGCGCCAGCAGCTTATCGGGACAGGGAGCCGAAAAACTGTTTTTT.

The chain uses TRBV6-6 and TRBJ1-1, with 7 bases matching TRBD1. The CDR3 is 13 residues long. The V gene's germline CDR1 is MNHNY and CDR2 SVGAGI (reference sequence). With V trimmed by 6 bases and J by 3 bases, 4 bases remained unmatched. DNA of the CDR3: TGTGCCAGCAGCCACAGGGGATACACTGAAGCTTTCTTT. This encodes CASSHRGYTEAFF.

The gene calls are TRBV25-1 and TRBJ1-4; no clear D gene. Trimming stripped 2 bases from V and 3 bases from J, with 10 bases between. The CDR3 loop spans 15 amino acids. Per the germline V gene, CDR1 is MGHDK and CDR2 is SYGVNS. The CDR3 nucleotides are TGTGCCAGCAGTGAAGCGGGAGTAGCTAATGAAAAACTGTTTTTT. Protein product: CASSEAGVANEKLFF.

The J gene is TRBJ2-5, the V gene TRBV6-5; 7 bases line up with TRBD1. This CDR3 contains 15 residues. V was clipped by 0 bases and J by 4 bases; unmatched bases: 5. Germline CDR1 reads MNHEY; CDR2 reads SVGAGI. CDR3 sequence reads: CASSYSLGGPETQYF. DNA for the CDR3: TGTGCCAGCAGTTACTCGTTAGGGGGCCCAGAGACCCAGTACTTC.